This TCR beta chain was sequenced in a study of beta chain features in type 1 diabetes. Study at large: Cell yields, gender and age were similar in healthy donors and patients.

Since all of the isolated RNA was reverse transcribed, expressed TCRB transcripts were what got sequenced. Method: immunoSEQ multiplex PCR; TCRdb's copy keeps in-frame clones and lacks some. Counted here are about 620,000 clones, 15% to 17% occurring once; the ten biggest clones make up approximately 0.087%. Post-sort purity exceeded 98% for all sorted populations. General study points: PCR might favor shorter templates, but any such skew would affect patients and controls equally. VDJ junctions sequenced from type 1 diabetes patients showed fewer insertions and more deletions.

Remarks on this clone: Antigen unknown.

Per germline, CDR1 SNHLY and CDR2 FYNNEI. With 5 bases removed from V and 9 bases from J, the gap between germline ends came to 14 bases. This CDR3 region has 13 residues. The rearrangement joins TRBV2 to TRBJ2-1; no reliable D call. The TCR comes from a man between 18 and 29 years old in good health. The specimen sequenced was naive CD4+ T cells from blood. CDR3 loop: CASSILQPGEQFF. The CDR3 DNA reads TGTGCCAGCAGTATTTTGCAACCGGGTGAGCAGTTCTTC. The whole variable domain, remainder taken from reference TRBV2 and TRBJ2-1, is EPEVTQTPSHQVTQMGQEVILRCVPISNHLYFYWYRQILGQKVEFLVSFYNNEISEKSEIFDDQFSVERPDGSNFTLKIRSTKLEDSAMYFCASSILQPGEQFFGPGTRLTVL.